This T cell receptor (beta chain) was profiled in a study of shared clonotypes between healthy human individuals. Per germline, CDR1 SGDLS and CDR2 YYNGEE. V dropped 5 bases and J dropped 9 bases, with 20 bases sitting between them. The CDR3 is 14 amino acids. The study ran the assay at deep level. Sequenced by immunoSEQ multiplex PCR; TCRdb stores in-frame clones only, minus some. The data hold about 990,000 clones, with around 82% observed a single time. A note on this clone: Its antigen is not identified.

Points from the study as a whole: As a rule, naive subsets had a larger estimated richness than memory subsets. Clonotype sharing across several donors was observed for 4.5% to 6.5% of naive CD4 clonotypes. In contrast to clonotypes shared by all four donors, non-shared clonotypes had lower generation probabilities.

This sequence originates from a man aged 18 to 30 in good health. Some clones in this sample may be carry-over from other donors' samples. The specimen sequenced was memory CD4+ T cells from PBMCs. Subset reported: CD45RA-negative fraction. J is TRBJ2-5 and V is TRBV9; D possibly corresponds to TRBD2 (6 bases). CDR3 loop: CASRAGTGEVAQYF. The CDR3 DNA sequence: TGTGCCAGCAGAGCCGGGACGGGAGAAGTGGCCCAGTACTTC.